This T cell receptor (beta chain) was retrieved from a study of blood T cell repertoires in COVID-19. Study-level information: COVID-19 samples collected from the United States, Italy and Spain covered acute and convalescent phases. T cells, B-cell-depleted T cells, or PBMCs provided the cDNA or gDNA that served as material.

Per the original methods: Estimation of nucleated cell counts relied on the amplification of reference gene primers. Assay used: immunoSEQ multiplex PCR; TCRdb lists only in-frame clones, some missing. V and J calls and clone size follow that table, whereas D and trimming were derived from the DNA. The sample shows 130,000 to 150,000 clones, approximately 80% of them seen only once. This clone showed up just a few times. This CDR3 region has 15 residues. The V and J ends lost 0 bases and 3 bases respectively, with 12 bases between them. Per the germline V gene, CDR1 is SGDLS and CDR2 is YYNGEE. Sequencing was done on a sample of peripheral blood. The chain employs TRBV9 and TRBJ1-1; unclear D gene. The sequence derives from a human donor with acute or convalescent COVID-19. The donor label of this sample is uncertain. This chain's CDR3 is CASSVGEGWYTEAFF. CDR3 coding DNA: TGTGCCAGCAGCGTAGGGGAGGGATGGTACACTGAAGCTTTCTTT. The full variable domain, in which reference TRBV9 and TRBJ1-1 provide the parts outside the CDR3, is DSGVTQTPKHLITATGQRVTLRCSPRSGDLSVYWYQQSLDQGLQFLIQYYNGEERAKGNILERFSAQQFPDLHSELNLSSLELGDSALYFCASSVGEGWYTEAFFGQGTRLTVV.